This TCR beta chain came from a study of T cells in Graves' hyperthyroidism and ophthalmopathy. The CDR3 covers 14 residues. CDR1 DFQATT and CDR2 SNEGSKA come from the germline V gene (reference sequence). Trimming shortened V by 4 bases and J by 0 bases, and 13 bases separated the two germline ends. Regarding this clonotype: This could be a read error, since a much larger clone is one nucleotide away.

It was RNA transcripts that yielded the amplified TCR beta CDR3 regions. TCR CDR3 underwent first-round RT-PCR with the HTBI primer set. TCRdb reanalysed the multiplex PCR reads using MiXCR and keeps one entry per CDR3 protein. The sample holds 550,000 to 600,000 distinct CDR3 sequences, 35% to 55% seen once. This TCR was sampled from an adult woman with Graves' disease, either hyperthyroidism or ophthalmopathy (not recorded which). The chain carries TRBV20-1 and TRBJ2-7; D is possibly TRBD2 (6 bases). Source material: peripheral blood or thyroid tissue (not recorded which). The CDR3 loop reads CSAIHPGGSYEQYF. As DNA, the CDR3 is TGCAGTGCTATACATCCCGGGGGCTCCTACGAGCAGTACTTC.